Listed below are T cell receptor beta chains from one sample, sequenced in a study of graft-versus-host responses after intestinal transplantation. The table came from immunoSEQ multiplex PCR; TCRdb's copy has only in-frame clones and leaves some out. The sample has 8,000 to 11,000 clones; 36% are singletons. Sequencing used alloreactive CD8+ T cells from a mixed lymphocyte reaction culture, obtained before intestinal transplant. These receptors all stem from a human patient who received an intestinal transplant. The conserved cysteine and the conserved F or W are not part of the CDR3 here.

CDR3aa	v_gene	j_gene
ASSLGLAGAASYYEQY	TRBV5-4	TRBJ2-7
SVEGTGGWGNEQF	TRBV29-1	TRBJ2-1
ASSLEGQDFNGYT	TRBV28	TRBJ1-2
ASSLVITSRLSYEQY	TRBV7-9	TRBJ2-7
ASSPRGTLAGYT	TRBV28	TRBJ1-2
ASSEGQGSSYNEQF	TRBV2	TRBJ2-1
ASSLFYRDQPQH	TRBV28	TRBJ1-5
AISPPGGGYT	TRBV28	TRBJ1-2
ASSLAASGREGPTYEQY	TRBV7-3	TRBJ2-7
ASSLRGTWDGYT	TRBV7-8	TRBJ1-2
ASSYINLRDYNEQF	TRBV6-6	TRBJ2-1
ASSVSGGVEDTQY	TRBV9	TRBJ2-3
SVEDFSAGQGGYEQY	TRBV29-1	TRBJ2-7
SVEQGLGTEAF	TRBV29-1	TRBJ1-1
ASRLTSGGVETQY	TRBV19	TRBJ2-5
ASSSHAGFSTDTQY	TRBV11-2	TRBJ2-3
ASSKGGTSGSRNEQF	TRBV21-1	TRBJ2-1
ATGETSGTEAF	TRBV10-3	TRBJ1-1
ASSPQVLTYNEQF	TRBV27	TRBJ2-1
ASSEAWSSSYNEQF	TRBV2	TRBJ2-1
ASTATGARGRLEETQY	TRBV7-7	TRBJ2-5
ASSWDREVYEQY	TRBV28	TRBJ2-7
ASSLGTFSYEQY	TRBV13	TRBJ2-7
ASSPVLAGVHEETQY	TRBV4-2	TRBJ2-5